This T cell receptor (beta chain) is from a study of blood T cell repertoires in COVID-19. Original methodology: Quantification of nucleated cells was approximated via reference gene primer amplification. Clones were read by immunoSEQ multiplex PCR, and TCRdb kept only the in-frame ones, dropping some. V and J calls plus clone size are reproduced from that table; the DNA served to infer D and trimming. The sample carries about 110,000 clones, about 87% recorded once. After removal of 1 base from V and 8 bases from J, the junction contained 4 bases not matched to a gene. CDR3 size: 14 residues. The germline gives CDR1 LNHDA, CDR2 SQIVND (reference sequence).

The chain is built from TRBV19 and TRBJ2-1; 8 positions agree with TRBD1. Sequencing input: peripheral blood. The receptor was derived from a man between 50 and 59 years old with active or convalescent COVID-19. The CDR3 here is CASSIGTGRYEQFF. The CDR3 DNA follows: TGTGCCAGTAGTATAGGGACAGGGAGGTATGAGCAGTTCTTC. The entire variable domain, with the rest obtained from reference TRBV19 and TRBJ2-1, is as follows: DGGITQSPKYLFRKEGQNVTLSCEQNLNHDAMYWYRQDPGQGLRLIYYSQIVNDFQKGDIAEGYSVSREKKESFPLTVTSAQKNPTAFYLCASSIGTGRYEQFFGPGTRLTVL.